The TCR beta chain described here comes from a study of read filtering for tumor transcriptome and immune sequencing. Study-wide background: The cohort had over 16 men and approximately 14 women aged roughly 47 to 90, mean around 63 years. R-ISS stage counts were eight or nine for I, around 17 for II, 7 for III. Study-wide findings and caveats: The CD138-negative fraction was mixed bone marrow immune cells, not pure T cells.

This clonotype was detected ten times or more. No antigen is known for it. Trimming pared 5 bases from V and 1 base from J, leaving 14 bases between. Germline V CDR1 and CDR2: MDHEN, SYDVKM. This CDR3 is 16 amino acids long. From roughly 390 ng of RNA, a library with molecular barcoded alpha/delta and beta/gamma adaptors was made. Via MiXCR, TCRdb re-called the reads, giving one row per CDR3 protein. The top ten hold 37% of the sample, which has tens of thousands of distinct CDR3 sequences, around 21% seen once. The clonotype comes from a donor aged 40 or over with multiple myeloma. Sequenced sample: a population of CD138-negative cells sorted from bone marrow. The chain links TRBV28 to TRBJ2-2; D remains unclear. The CDR3 region is CASSQWGRENTGELFF. In DNA form, the CDR3 reads TGTGCCAGCAGTCAATGGGGAAGGGAGAACACCGGGGAGCTGTTTTTT.